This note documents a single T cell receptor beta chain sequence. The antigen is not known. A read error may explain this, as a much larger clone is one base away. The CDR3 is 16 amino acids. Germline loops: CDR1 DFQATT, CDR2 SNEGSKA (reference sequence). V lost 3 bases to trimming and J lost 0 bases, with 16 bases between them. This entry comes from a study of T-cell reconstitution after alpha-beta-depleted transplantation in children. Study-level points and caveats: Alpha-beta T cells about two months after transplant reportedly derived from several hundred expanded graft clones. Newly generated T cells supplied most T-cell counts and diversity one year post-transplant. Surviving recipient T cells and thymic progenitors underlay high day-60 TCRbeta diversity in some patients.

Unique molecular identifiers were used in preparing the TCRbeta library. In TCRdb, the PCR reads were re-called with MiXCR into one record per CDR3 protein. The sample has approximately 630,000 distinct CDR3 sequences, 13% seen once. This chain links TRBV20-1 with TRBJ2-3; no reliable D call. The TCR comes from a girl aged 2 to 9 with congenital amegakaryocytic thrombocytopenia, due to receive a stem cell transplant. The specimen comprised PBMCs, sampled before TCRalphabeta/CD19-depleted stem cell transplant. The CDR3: CSASVPTPASTDTQYF. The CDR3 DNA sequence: TGCAGTGCTAGTGTTCCTACCCCTGCTAGCACAGATACGCAGTATTTT.